Listed here is a single T cell receptor beta chain. Its antigen is still unknown. These newly diagnosed stage II-IVA oral cavity squamous cell carcinoma patients had no prior systemic or radiation treatment. Cohort: HPV-negative, locally advanced oral cavity squamous cell carcinoma patients. This specimen belongs to a study of neoadjuvant anti-PD-1 for oral cavity cancer. Study in general: Most patients had three to four biweekly doses of 3 mg/kg nivolumab before resection. General study findings and limits: Treg/Th17 ratio rose with pretreatment blood and fell with post-treatment tumor TCRbeta clonality.

TCRdb's table, derived via immunoSEQ multiplex PCR, lists solely in-frame clones and lacks some. Seen here are approximately 7,200 clones, about 54% observed once, and the top ten hold around 6.4%. V dropped 4 bases and J dropped 9 bases, with 11 bases sitting between them. The CDR3 loop spans 11 amino acids. The germline V gene has CDR1 SGHDT and CDR2 YYEEEE. The source material was tumor tissue, sampled before nivolumab (anti-PD-1) treatment. This clonotype was sampled from a person between 35 and 79 years old with oral cavity squamous cell carcinoma. The V call is TRBV5-6, the J call TRBJ2-7; possible D gene TRBD2, 6 bases. CDR3 protein: CASSVTRVQYF. The CDR3 coding sequence is TGTGCCAGCAGCGTGACTAGGGTGCAGTACTTC.